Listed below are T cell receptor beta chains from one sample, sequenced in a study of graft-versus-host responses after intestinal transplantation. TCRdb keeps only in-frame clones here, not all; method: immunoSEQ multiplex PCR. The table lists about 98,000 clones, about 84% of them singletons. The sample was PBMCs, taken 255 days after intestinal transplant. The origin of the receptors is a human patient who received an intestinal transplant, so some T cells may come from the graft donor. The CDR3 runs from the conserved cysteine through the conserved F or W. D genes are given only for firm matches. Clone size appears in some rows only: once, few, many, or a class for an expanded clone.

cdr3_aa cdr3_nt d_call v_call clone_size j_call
CASSRRGTEAFF TGTGCCAGCAGCCGACGGGGCACTGAAGCTTTCTTT . TRBV2 . TRBJ1-1
CSVGPNTGELFF TGCAGCGTAGGACCGAACACCGGGGAGCTGTTTTTT . TRBV29-1 . TRBJ2-2
CASSPPSAVPGANVLTF TGTGCCAGCTCACCACCAAGCGCAGTTCCTGGGGCCAACGTCCTGACTTTC . TRBV18 . TRBJ2-6
CATSRARVQGEQFF TGTGCCACCAGCAGAGCGCGGGTACAAGGTGAGCAGTTCTTC . TRBV15 . TRBJ2-1
CATSRDRVASGETQYF TGTGCCACCAGCAGAGATAGAGTAGCTAGCGGAGAGACCCAGTACTTC TRBD2 TRBV15 . TRBJ2-5
CAWSGGGYEQYF TGTGCCTGGAGTGGGGGAGGGTACGAGCAGTACTTC TRBD2 TRBV30 . TRBJ2-7
CASSRPGTEFTDTQYF TGCGCCAGCAGCCGTCCCGGGACAGAGTTCACAGATACGCAGTATTTT TRBD1 TRBV5-1 . TRBJ2-3
CASSYNEGTEAFF TGTGCCAGCAGTTACAACGAGGGCACTGAAGCTTTCTTT . TRBV6-5 few TRBJ1-1
CASGSGPYEQYF TGTGCCAGCGGTTCAGGGCCCTACGAGCAGTACTTC . TRBV11-2 . TRBJ2-7
CASSKGGWDEQFF TGTGCCAGCAGCAAGGGGGGCTGGGATGAGCAGTTCTTC . TRBV5-4 . TRBJ2-1
CASSINRRSVEAFF TGTGCCAGTAGTATTAACAGGCGGTCAGTAGAAGCTTTCTTT . TRBV19 . TRBJ1-1
CASSLRQVLDTQYF TGTGCCAGCAGTTTACGCCAGGTCCTAGATACGCAGTATTTT . TRBV28 once TRBJ2-3
CASSYRNNYGYTF TGTGCCAGCAGTTACAGGAATAACTATGGCTACACCTTC . TRBV6-5 . TRBJ1-2
CASSVPGLAGNEQYF TGTGCCAGCAGTGTCCCGGGACTAGCGGGAAACGAGCAGTACTTC TRBD2 TRBV28 many TRBJ2-7
CASSYQGGSYEQYF TGTGCCAGCAGCTACCAAGGGGGCTCCTACGAGCAGTACTTC . TRBV28 . TRBJ2-7
CASSVDSRDTIYF TGTGCCAGCAGCGTAGACTCTCGGGACACCATATATTTT . TRBV9 few TRBJ1-3
CASSLLPGSVGDTQYF TGTGCCAGCAGTTTACTTCCGGGGAGTGTTGGAGATACGCAGTATTTT . TRBV27 . TRBJ2-3
CAWSGMTGNSPLHF TGTGCCTGGAGTGGGATGACAGGGAATTCACCCCTCCACTTT TRBD1 TRBV30 . TRBJ1-6
CASSPWSGTFQPQHF TGTGCCAGCAGTCCCTGGAGTGGAACCTTTCAGCCCCAGCATTTT . TRBV27 . TRBJ1-5
CASSDVGGRGYTF TGTGCCAGCAGCGACGTAGGGGGTAGGGGCTACACCTTC . TRBV5-4 . TRBJ1-2
CASSFGQGAYGYTF TGTGCCAGCAGTTTCGGACAGGGGGCTTATGGCTACACCTTC TRBD1 TRBV5-5 . TRBJ1-2
CASSQRGQGTSFEQYF TGCGCCAGCAGCCAAAGGGGACAGGGAACCTCGTTCGAGCAGTACTTC TRBD1 TRBV4-1 . TRBJ2-7